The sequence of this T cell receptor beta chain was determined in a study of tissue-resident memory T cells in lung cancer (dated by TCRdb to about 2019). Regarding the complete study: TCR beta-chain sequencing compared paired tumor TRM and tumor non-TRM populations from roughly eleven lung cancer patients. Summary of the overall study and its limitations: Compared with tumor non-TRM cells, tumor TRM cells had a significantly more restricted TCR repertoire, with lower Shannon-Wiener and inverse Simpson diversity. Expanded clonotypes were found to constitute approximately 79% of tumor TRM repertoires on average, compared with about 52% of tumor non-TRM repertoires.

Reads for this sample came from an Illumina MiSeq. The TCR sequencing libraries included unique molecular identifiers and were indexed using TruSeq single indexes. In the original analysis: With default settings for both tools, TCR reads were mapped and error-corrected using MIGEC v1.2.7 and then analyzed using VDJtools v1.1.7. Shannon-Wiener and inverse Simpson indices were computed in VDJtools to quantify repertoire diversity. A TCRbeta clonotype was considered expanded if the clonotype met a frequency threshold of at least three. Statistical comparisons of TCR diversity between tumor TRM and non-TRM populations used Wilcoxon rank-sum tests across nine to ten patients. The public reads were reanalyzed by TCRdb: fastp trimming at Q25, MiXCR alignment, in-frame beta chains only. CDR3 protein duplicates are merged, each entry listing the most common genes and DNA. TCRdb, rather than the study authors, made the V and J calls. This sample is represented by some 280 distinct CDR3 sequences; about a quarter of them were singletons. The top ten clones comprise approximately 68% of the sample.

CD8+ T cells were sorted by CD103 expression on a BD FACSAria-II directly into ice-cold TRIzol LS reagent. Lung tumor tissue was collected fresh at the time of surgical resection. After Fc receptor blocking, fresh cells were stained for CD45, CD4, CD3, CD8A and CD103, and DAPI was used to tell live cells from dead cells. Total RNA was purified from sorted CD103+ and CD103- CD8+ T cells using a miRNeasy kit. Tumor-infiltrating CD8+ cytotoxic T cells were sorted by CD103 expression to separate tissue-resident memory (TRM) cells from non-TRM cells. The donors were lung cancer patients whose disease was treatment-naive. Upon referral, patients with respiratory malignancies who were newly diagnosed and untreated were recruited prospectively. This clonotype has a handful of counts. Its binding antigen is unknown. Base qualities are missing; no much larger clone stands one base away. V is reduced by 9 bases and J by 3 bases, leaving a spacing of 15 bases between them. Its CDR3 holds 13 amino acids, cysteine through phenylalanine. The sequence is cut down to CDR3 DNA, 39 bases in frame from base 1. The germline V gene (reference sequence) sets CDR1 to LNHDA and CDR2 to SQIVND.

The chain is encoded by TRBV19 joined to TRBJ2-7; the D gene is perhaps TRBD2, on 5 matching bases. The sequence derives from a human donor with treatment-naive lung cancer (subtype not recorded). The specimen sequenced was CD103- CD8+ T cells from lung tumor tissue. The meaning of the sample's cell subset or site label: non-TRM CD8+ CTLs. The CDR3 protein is CASAHFAGYEQYF. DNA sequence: TGTGCCAGCGCGCATTTCGCGGGCTACGAGCAGTACTTC.